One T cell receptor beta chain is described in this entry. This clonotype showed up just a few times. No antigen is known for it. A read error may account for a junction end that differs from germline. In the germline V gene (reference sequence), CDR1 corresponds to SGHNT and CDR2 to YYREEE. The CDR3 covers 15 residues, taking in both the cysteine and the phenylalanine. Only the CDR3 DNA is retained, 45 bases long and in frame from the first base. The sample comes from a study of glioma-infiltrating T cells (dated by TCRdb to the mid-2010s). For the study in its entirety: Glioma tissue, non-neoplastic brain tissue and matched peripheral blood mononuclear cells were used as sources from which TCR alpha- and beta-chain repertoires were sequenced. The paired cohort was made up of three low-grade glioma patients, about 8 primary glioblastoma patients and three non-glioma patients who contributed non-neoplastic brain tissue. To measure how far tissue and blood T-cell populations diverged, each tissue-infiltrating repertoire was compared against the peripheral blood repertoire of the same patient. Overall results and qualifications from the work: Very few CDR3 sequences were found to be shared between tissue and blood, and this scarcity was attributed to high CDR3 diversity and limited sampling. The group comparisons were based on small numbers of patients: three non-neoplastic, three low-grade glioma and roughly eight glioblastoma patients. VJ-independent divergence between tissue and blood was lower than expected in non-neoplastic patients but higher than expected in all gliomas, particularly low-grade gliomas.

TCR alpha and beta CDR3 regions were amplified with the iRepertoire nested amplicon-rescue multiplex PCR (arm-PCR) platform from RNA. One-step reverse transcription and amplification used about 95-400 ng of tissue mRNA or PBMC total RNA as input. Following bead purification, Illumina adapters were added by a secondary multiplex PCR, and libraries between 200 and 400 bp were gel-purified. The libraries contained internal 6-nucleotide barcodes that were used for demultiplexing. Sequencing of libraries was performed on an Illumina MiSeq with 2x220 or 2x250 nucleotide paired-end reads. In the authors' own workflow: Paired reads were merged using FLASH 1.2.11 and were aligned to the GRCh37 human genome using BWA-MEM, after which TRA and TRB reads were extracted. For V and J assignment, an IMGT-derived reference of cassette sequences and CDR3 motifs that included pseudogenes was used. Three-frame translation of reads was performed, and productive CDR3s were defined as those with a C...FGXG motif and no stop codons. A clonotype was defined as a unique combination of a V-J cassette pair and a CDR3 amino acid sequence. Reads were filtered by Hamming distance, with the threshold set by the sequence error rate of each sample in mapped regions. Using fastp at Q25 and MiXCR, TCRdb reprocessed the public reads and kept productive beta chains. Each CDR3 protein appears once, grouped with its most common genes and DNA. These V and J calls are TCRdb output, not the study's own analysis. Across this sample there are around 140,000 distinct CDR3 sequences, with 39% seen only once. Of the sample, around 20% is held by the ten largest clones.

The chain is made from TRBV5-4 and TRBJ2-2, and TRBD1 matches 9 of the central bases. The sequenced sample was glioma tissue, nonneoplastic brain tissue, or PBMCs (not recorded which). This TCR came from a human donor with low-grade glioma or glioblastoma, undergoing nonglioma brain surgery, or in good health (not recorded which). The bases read TGTGCCAGCAGTTTGGACAGGGGAAGGACCGGGGAGCTGTTTTTT. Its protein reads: CASSLDRGRTGELFF.